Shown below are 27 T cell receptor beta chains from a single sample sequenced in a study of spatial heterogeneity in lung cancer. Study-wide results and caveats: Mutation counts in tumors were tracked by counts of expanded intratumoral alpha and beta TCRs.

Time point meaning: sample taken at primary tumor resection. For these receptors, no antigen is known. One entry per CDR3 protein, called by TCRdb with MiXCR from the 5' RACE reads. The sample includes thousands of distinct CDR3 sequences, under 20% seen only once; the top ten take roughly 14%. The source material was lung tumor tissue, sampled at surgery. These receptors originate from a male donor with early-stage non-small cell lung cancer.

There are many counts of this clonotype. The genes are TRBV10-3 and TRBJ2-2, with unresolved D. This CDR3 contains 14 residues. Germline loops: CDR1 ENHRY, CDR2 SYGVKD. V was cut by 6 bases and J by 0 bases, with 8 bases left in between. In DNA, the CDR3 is TGTGCCATCAGCGACATACCGAACACCGGGGAGCTGTTTTTT. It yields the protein CAISDIPNTGELFF.

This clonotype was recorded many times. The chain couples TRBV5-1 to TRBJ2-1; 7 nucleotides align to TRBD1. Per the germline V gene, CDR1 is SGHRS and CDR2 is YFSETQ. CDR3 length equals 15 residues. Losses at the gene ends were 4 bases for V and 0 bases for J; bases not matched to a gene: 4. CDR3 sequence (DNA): TGCGCCAGCAGCCCGGGACAGCCCTCCTACAATGAGCAGTTCTTC. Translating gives CASSPGQPSYNEQFF.

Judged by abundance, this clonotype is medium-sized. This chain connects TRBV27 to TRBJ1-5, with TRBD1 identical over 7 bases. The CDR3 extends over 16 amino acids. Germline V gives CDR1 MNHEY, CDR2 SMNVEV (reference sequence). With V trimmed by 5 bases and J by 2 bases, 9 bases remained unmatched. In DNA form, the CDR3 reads TGTGCCAGCAGTGCGGCGGACAGGTTAGGCAATCAGCCCCAGCATTTT. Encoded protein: CASSAADRLGNQPQHF.

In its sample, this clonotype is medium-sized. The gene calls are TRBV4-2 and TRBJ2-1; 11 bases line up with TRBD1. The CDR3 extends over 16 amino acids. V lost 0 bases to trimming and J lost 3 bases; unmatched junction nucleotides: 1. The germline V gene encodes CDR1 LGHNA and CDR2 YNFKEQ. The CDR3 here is CASSQDGTGGYNEQFF. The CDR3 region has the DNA TGTGCCAGCAGCCAAGATGGGACAGGGGGCTACAATGAGCAGTTCTTC.

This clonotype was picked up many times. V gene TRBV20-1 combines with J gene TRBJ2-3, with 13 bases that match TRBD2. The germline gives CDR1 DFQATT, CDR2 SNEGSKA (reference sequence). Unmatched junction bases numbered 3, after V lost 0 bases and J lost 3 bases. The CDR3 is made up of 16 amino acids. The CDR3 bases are TGCAGTGCTAGAGATCCGGGACTAGCGGGAACAGATACGCAGTATTTT. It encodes CSARDPGLAGTDTQYF.

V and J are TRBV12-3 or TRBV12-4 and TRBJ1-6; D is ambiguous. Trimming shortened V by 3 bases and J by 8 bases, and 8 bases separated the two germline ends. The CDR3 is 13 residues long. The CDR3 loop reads CASSFEEDSPLHF. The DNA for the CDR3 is TGTGCCAGCAGTTTTGAAGAGGATTCACCCCTCCACTTT.

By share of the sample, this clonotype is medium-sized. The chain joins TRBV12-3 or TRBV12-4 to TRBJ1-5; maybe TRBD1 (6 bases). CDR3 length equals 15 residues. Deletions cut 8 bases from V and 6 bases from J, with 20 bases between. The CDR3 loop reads CASGSYRVSTQPQHF. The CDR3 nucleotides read TGTGCCAGCGGTAGTTACAGGGTTTCGACTCAGCCCCAGCATTTT.

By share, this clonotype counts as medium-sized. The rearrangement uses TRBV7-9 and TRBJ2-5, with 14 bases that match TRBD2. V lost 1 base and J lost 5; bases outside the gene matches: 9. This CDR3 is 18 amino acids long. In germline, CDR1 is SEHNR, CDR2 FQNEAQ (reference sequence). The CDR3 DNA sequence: TGTGCCAGCAGCTTAGTTTGGACTAGCGGGAGGATTATGGAGACCCAGTACTTC. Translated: CASSLVWTSGRIMETQYF.

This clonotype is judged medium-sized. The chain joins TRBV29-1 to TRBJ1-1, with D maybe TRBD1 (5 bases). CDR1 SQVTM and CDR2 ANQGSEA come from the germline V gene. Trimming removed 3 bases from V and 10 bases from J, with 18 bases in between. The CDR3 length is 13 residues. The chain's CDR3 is CSVDRGTGVGAFF. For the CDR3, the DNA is TGCAGCGTTGACCGGGGGACCGGGGTTGGAGCTTTCTTT.

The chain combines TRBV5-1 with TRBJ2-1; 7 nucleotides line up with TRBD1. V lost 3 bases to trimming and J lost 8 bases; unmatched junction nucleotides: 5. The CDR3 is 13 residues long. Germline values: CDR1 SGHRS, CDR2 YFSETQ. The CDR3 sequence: CASSSGTADEQFF. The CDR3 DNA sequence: TGCGCCAGCAGCTCAGGGACAGCCGATGAGCAGTTCTTC.

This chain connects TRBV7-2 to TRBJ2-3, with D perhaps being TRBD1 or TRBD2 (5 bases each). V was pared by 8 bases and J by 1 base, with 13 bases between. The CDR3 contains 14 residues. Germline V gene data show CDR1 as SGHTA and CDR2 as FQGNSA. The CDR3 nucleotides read TGTGCCAGCGGAAACGGGGCTGGCACAGATACGCAGTATTTT. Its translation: CASGNGAGTDTQYF.

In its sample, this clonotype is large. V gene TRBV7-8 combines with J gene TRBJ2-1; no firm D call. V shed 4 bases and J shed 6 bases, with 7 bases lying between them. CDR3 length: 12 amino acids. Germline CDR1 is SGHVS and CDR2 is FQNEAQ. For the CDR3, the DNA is TGTGCCAGCAGCTCTGGGTTCAATGAGCAGTTCTTC. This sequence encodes CASSSGFNEQFF.

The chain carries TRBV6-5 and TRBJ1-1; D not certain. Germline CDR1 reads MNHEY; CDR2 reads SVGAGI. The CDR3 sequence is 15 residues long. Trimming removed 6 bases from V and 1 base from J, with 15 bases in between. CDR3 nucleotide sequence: TGTGCCAGCAGGAACCTTTACACCGGGAACACTGAAGCTTTCTTT. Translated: CASRNLYTGNTEAFF.

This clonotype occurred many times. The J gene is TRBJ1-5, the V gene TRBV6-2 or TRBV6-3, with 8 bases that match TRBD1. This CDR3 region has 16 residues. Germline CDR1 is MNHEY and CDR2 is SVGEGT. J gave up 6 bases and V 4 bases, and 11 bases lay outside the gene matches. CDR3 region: CASSSNFRGRVQPQHF. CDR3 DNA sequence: TGTGCCAGCAGTTCCAATTTCAGGGGGCGGGTTCAGCCCCAGCATTTT.

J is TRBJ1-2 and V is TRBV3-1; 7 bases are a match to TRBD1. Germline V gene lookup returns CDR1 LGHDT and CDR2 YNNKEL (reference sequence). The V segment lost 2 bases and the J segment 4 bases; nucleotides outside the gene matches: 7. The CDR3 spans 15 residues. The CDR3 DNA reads TGTGCCAGCAGCCAATCGGGGACAGAAGGCTATGGCTACACCTTC. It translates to CASSQSGTEGYGYTF.

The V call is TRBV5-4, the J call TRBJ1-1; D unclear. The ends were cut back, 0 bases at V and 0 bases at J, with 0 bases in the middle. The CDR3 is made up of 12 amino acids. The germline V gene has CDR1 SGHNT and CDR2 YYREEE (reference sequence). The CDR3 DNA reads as TGTGCCAGCAGCTTGGTGAACACTGAAGCTTTCTTT. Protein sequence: CASSLVNTEAFF.

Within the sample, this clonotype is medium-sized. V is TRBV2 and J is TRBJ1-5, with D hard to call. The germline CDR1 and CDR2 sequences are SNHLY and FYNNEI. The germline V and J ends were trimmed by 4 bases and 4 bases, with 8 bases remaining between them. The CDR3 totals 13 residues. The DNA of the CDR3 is TGTGCCAGCAGTGGGGAACAGAATCAGCCCCAGCATTTT. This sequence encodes CASSGEQNQPQHF.

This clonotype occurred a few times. The CDR3 here is CASSQSEIKAGNQPQHF. In DNA form, the CDR3 reads TGCGCCAGCAGTCAATCCGAGATCAAAGCGGGCAATCAGCCCCAGCATTTT. The chain uses TRBV23-1 and TRBJ1-5; D is uncertain. TRBV23-1 is known as an ORF, though its function is uncertain. V was cut by 0 bases and J by 2 bases, with 14 bases left in between. CDR3 length: 17 amino acids.

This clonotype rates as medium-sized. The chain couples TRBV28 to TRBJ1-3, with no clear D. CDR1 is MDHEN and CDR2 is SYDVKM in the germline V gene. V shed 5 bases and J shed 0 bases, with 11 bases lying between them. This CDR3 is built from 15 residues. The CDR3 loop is CASSPTTASGNTIYF. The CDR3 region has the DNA TGTGCCAGCAGTCCTACTACAGCCTCTGGAAACACCATATATTTT.

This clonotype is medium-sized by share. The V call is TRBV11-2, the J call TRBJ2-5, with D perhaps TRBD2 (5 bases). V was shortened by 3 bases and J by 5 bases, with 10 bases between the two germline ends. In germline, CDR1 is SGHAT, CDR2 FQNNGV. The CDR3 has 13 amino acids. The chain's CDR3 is CASSFGGPETQYF. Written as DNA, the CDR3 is TGTGCCAGCAGCTTTGGCGGGCCGGAGACCCAGTACTTC. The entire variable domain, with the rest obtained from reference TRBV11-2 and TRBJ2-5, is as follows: EAGVAQSPRYKIIEKRQSVAFWCNPISGHATLYWYQQILGQGPKLLIQFQNNGVVDDSQLPKDRFSAERLKGVDSTLKIQPAKLEDSAVYLCASSFGGPETQYFGPGTRLLVL.

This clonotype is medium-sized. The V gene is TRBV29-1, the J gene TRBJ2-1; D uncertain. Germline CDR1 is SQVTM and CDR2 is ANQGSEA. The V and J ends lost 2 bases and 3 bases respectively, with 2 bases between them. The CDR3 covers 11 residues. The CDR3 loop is CSVENYNEQFF. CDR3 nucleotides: TGCAGCGTTGAAAACTACAATGAGCAGTTCTTC.

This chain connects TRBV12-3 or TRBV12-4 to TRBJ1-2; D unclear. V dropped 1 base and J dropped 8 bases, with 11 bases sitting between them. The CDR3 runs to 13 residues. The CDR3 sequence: CASSLDAGPGYTF. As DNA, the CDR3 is TGTGCCAGCAGTTTAGATGCCGGGCCCGGCTACACCTTC.

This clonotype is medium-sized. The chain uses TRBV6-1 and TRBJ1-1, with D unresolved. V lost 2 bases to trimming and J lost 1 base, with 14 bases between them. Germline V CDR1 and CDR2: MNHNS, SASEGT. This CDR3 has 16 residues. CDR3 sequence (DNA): TGTGCCAGCAGTGAACAGGAGGCCTCCACGAACACTGAAGCTTTCTTT. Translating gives CASSEQEASTNTEAFF.

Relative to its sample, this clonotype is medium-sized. CDR3 protein: CASSDSAGGATDTQYF. CDR3 nucleotide sequence: TGTGCCAGCAGTGACTCAGCGGGAGGGGCCACAGATACGCAGTATTTT. The chain joins TRBV6-4 to TRBJ2-3, with 10 bases that match TRBD2. The CDR3 consists of 16 residues. J lost 2 bases, V lost 0 bases, and 2 bases had no gene match. Per germline, CDR1 MRHNA and CDR2 SNTAGT.

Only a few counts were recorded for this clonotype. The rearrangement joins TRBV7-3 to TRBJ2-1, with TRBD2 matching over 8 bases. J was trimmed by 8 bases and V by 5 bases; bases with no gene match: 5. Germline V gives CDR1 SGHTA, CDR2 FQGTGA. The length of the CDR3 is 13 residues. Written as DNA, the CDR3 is TGTGCCAGCAGCAACGCGGGGGGTCATGAGCAGTTCTTC. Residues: CASSNAGGHEQFF.

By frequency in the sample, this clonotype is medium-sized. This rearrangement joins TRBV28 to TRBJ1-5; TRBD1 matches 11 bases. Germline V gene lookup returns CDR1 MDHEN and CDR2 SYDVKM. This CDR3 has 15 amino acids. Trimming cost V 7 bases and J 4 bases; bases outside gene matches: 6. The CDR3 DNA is TGTGCCAGCAACGGACAGGGGGCGCGGAATCAGCCCCAGCATTTT. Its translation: CASNGQGARNQPQHF. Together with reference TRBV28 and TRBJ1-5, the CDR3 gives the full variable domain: DVKVTQSSRYLVKRTGEKVFLECVQDMDHENMFWYRQDPGLGLRLIYFSYDVKMKEKGDIPEGYSVSREKKERFSLILESASTNQTSMYLCASNGQGARNQPQHFGDGTRLSIL.

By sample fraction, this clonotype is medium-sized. Written as DNA, the CDR3 is TGTGCCAGCTCACCCCGGACGGCCAATGGCTACACCTTC. It is translated as CASSPRTANGYTF. The gene calls are TRBV18 and TRBJ1-2; D is unresolved. V lost 3 bases and J 6 bases, leaving 11 bases between the germline ends. Germline values: CDR1 KGHSH, CDR2 LQKENI. The CDR3 contains 13 residues.